This TCR beta chain was documented in a study of blood T cell repertoires in COVID-19. For the study at large: COVID-19 samples from acute and convalescent phases originated in the United States, Italy and Spain. Sources were T cells, B-cell-depleted T cells, or PBMCs; the material itself was cDNA or gDNA.

The germline gives CDR1 SNHLY, CDR2 FYNNEI. This CDR3 has 17 amino acids. V was clipped by 8 bases and J by 4 bases; unmatched bases: 15. Original processing notes: Amplification of reference gene primers was used by the study to estimate nucleated cell counts. Using immunoSEQ multiplex PCR, the repertoire was profiled, and TCRdb retains in-frame clones only, with some absent. D and trimming were read from the DNA, whereas the V and J calls and clone size are those reported in that table. The data contain about 200,000 clones, over 75% of them singletons. This clonotype was sampled from a man between 45 and 60 years old who had recovered from COVID-19. Sequencing was carried out using peripheral blood. The rearrangement links TRBV2 to TRBJ2-7; 12 nucleotides line up with TRBD2. CDR3 DNA sequence: TGTGCCAGCTCCGGAATACCGGGACTAGCGGGTTTTTACGAGCAGTACTTC. Translating it yields CASSGIPGLAGFYEQYF.